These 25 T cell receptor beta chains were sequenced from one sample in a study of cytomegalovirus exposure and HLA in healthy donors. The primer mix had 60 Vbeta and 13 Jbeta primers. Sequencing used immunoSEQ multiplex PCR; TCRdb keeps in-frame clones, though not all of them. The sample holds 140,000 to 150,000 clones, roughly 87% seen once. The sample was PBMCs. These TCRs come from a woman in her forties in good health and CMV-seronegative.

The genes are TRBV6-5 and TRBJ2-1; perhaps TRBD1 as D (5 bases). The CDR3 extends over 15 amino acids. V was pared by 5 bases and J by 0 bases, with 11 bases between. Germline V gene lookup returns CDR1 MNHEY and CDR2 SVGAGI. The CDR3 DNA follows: TGTGCCAGCAGTGCCTGGGGCGGCTCCTACAATGAGCAGTTCTTC. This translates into CASSAWGGSYNEQFF.

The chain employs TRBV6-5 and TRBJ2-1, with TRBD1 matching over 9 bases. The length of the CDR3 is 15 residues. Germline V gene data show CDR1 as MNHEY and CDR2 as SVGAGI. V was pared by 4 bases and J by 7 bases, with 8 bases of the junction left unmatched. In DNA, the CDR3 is TGTGCCAGCAGTTCGGACAGGGGAAGTGGGAATGAGCAGTTCTTC. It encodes CASSSDRGSGNEQFF.

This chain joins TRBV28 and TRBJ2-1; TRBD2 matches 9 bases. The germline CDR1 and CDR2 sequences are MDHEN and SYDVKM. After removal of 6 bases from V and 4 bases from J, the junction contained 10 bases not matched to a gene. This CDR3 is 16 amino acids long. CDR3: CASSLMAGLAYNEQFF. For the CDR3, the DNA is TGTGCCAGCAGCCTGATGGCGGGACTAGCTTACAATGAGCAGTTCTTC.

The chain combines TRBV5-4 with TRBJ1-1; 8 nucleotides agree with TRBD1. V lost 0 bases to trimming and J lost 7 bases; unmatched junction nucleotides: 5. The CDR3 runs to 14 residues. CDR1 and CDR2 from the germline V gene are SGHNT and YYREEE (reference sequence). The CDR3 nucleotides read TGTGCCAGCAGCTTGGGACAGACAGGGGTTGAAGCTTTCTTT. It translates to CASSLGQTGVEAFF.

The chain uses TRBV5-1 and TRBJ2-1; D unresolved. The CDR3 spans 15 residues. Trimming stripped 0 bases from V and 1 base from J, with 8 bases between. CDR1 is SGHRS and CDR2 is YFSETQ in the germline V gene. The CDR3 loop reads CASSLDSFSYNEQFF. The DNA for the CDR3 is TGCGCCAGCAGCTTGGATTCCTTTTCCTACAATGAGCAGTTCTTC.

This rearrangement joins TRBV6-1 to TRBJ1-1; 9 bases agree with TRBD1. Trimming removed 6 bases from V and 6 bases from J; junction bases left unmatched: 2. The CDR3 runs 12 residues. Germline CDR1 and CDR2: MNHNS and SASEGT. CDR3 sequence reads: CASRTGGSEAFF. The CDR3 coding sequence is TGTGCCAGCAGGACAGGGGGTTCTGAAGCTTTCTTT.

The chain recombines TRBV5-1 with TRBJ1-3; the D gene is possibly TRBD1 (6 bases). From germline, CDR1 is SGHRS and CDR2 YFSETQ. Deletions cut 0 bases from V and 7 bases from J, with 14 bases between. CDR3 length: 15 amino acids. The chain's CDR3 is CASSLAAQGSNTIYF. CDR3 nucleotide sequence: TGCGCCAGCAGCTTGGCGGCGCAGGGGTCGAACACCATATATTTT.

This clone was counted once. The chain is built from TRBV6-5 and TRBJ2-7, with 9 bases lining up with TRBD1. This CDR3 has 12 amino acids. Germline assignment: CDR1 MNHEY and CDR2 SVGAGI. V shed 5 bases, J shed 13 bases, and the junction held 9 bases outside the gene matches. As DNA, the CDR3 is TGTGCCAGCAGTGGCCGGACAGGGGCCGTCTACTTC. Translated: CASSGRTGAVYF.

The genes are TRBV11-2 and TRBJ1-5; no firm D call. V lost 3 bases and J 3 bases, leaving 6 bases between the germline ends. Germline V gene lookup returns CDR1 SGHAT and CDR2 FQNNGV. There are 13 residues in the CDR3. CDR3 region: CASSFQYNQPQHF. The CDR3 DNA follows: TGTGCCAGCAGCTTTCAGTACAATCAGCCCCAGCATTTT.

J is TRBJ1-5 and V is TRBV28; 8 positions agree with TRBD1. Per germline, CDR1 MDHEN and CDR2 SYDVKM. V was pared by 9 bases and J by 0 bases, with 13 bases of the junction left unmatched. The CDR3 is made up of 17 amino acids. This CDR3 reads CASRTGQGLYSNQPQHF. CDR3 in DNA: TGTGCCAGTAGAACCGGACAGGGACTTTATAGCAATCAGCCCCAGCATTTT.

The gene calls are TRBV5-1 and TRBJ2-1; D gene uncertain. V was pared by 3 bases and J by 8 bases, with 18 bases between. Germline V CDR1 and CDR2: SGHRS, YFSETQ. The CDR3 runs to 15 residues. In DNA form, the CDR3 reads TGCGCCAGCAGCTCCACCCACAAGCCAGAGGATGAGCAGTTCTTC. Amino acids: CASSSTHKPEDEQFF.

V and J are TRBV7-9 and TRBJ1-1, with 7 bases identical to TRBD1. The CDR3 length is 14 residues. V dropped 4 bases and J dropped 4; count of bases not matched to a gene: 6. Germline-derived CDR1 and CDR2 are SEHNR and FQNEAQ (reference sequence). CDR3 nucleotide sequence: TGTGCCAGCAGCTCGTATTCAGGGGGCACTGAAGCTTTCTTT. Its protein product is CASSSYSGGTEAFF.

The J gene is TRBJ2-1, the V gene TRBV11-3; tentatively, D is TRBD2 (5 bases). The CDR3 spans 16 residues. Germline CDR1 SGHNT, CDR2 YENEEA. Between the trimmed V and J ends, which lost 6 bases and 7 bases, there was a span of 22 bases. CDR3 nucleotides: TGTGCCAGCAGACCCGGACGGGAACCCCATGGGAATGAGCAGTTCTTC. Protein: CASRPGREPHGNEQFF.

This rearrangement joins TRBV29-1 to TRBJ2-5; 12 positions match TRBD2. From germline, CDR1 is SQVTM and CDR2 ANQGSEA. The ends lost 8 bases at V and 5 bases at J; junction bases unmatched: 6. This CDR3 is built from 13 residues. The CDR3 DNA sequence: TGCAGCACGGGACTAGCGGGTTGGGAGACCCAGTACTTC. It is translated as CSTGLAGWETQYF.

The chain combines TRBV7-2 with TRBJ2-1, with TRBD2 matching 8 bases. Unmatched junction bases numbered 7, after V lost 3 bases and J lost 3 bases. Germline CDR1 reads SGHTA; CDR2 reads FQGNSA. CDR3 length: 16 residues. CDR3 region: CASSFLASGSYNEQFF. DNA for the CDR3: TGTGCCAGCAGCTTCTTAGCCAGCGGGAGCTACAATGAGCAGTTCTTC.

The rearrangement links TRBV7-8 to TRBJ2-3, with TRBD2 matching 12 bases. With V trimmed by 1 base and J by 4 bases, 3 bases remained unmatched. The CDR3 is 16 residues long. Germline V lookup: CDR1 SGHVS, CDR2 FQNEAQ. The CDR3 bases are TGTGCCAGCAGCTTAGTACGACTAGCGGGAGCAGATACGCAGTATTTT. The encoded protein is CASSLVRLAGADTQYF.

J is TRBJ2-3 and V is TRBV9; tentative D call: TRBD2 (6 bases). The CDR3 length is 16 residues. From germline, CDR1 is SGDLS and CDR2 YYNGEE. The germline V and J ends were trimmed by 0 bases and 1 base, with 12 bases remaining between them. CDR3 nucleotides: TGTGCCAGCAGCGTAGACTCGGGAGTGGGCACAGATACGCAGTATTTT. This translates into CASSVDSGVGTDTQYF.

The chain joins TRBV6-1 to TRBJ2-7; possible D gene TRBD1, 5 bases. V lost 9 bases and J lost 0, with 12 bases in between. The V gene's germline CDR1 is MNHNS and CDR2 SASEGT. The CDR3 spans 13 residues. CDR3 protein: CASWVTDSYEQYF. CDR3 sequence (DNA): TGTGCCAGTTGGGTGACAGACTCCTACGAGCAGTACTTC.

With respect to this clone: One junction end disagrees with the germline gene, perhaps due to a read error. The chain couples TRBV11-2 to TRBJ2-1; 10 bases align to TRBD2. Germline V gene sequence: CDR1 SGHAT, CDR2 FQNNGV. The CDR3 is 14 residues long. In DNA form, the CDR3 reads TGTGCCAGCAGTGAACTAGCGGGATACAGTGAGCAGTTCTTC. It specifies CASSELAGYSEQFF.

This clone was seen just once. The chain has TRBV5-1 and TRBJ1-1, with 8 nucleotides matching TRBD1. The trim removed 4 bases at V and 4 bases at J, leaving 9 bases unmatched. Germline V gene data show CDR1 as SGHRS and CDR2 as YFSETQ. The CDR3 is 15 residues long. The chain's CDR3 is CASSPGQARGTEAFF. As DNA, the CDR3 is TGCGCCAGCAGCCCGGGACAGGCAAGGGGCACTGAAGCTTTCTTT.

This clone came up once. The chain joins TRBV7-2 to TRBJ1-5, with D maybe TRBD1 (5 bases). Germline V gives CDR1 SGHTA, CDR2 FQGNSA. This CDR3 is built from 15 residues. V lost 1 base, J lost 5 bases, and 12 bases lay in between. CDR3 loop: CASSLEGRSDQPQHF. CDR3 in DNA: TGTGCCAGCAGCTTAGAGGGGAGGTCCGATCAGCCCCAGCATTTT.

CDR3 bases: TGTGCCAGCAGTGGGGGACTACCGCTCCAAGAGACCCAGTACTTC. Its translation is CASSGGLPLQETQYF. V is TRBV6-1 and J is TRBJ2-5, with 7 bases matching TRBD2. The CDR3 length is 15 residues. CDR1 is MNHNS, CDR2 SASEGT, per germline. The V gene end was trimmed by 4 bases and the J gene end by 1 base; junction bases not matched to a gene: 6.

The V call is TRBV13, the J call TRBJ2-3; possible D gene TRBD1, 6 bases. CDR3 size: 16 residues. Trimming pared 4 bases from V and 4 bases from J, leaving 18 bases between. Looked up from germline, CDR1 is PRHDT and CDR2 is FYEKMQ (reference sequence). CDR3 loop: CASSSYRVNTADTQYF. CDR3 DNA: TGTGCCAGCAGCTCTTACAGGGTGAACACGGCAGATACGCAGTATTTT.

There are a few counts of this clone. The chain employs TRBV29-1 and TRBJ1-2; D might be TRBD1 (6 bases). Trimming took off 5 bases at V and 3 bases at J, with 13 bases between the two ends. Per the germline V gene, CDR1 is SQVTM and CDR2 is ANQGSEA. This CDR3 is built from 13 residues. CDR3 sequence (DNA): TGCAGCGTTCTCCAGGGGTGGGACTATGGCTACACCTTC. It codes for CSVLQGWDYGYTF.

CDR3 region: CASSGREGGNTIYF. In DNA form, the CDR3 reads TGTGCCAGCAGCGGGCGGGAGGGAGGAAACACCATATATTTT. The chain carries TRBV5-4 and TRBJ1-3; D is undetermined. Germline V gives CDR1 SGHNT, CDR2 YYREEE (reference sequence). V was cut by 4 bases and J by 4 bases, with 12 bases left in between. The length of the CDR3 is 14 residues. Complete variable domain (other parts from reference TRBV5-4 and TRBJ1-3): ETGVTQSPTHLIKTRGQQVTLRCSSQSGHNTVSWYQQALGQGPQFIFQYYREEENGRGNFPPRFSGLQFPNYSSELNVNALELDDSALYLCASSGREGGNTIYFGEGSWLTVV.